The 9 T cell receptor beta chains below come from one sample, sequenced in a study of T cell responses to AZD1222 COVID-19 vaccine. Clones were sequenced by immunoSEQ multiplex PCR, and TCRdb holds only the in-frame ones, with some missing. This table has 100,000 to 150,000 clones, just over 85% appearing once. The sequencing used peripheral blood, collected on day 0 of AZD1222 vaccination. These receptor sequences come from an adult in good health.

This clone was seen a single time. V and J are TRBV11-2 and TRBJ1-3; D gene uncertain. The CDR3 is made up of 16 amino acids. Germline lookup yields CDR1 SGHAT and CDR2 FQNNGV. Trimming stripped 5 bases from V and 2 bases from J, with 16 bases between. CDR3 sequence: CASSQPGDPAGNTIYF. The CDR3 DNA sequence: TGTGCCAGCAGCCAACCGGGAGACCCAGCTGGAAACACCATATATTTT.

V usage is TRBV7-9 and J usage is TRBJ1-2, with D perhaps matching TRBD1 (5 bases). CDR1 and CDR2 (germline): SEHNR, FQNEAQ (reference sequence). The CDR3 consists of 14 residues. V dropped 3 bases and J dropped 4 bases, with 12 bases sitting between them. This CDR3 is CASSFEGPVYGYTF. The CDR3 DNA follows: TGTGCCAGCAGCTTTGAGGGACCCGTCTATGGCTACACCTTC.

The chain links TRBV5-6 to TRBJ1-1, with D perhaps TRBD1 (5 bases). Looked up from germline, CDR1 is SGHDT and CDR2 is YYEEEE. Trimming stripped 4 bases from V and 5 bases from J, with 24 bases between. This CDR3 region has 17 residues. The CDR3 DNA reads TGTGCCAGCAGCCTACGGACCCAACAGGTCAAAACGACTGAAGCTTTCTTT. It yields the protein CASSLRTQQVKTTEAFF.

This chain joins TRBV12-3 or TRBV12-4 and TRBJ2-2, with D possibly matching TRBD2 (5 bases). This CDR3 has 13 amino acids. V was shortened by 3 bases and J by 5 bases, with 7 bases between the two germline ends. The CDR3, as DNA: TGTGCCAGCAGTTTCCGGGAAACCGGGGAGCTGTTTTTT. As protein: CASSFRETGELFF.

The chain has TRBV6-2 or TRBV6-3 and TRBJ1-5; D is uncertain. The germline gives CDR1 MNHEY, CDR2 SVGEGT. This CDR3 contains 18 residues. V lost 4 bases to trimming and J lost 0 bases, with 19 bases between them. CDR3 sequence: CASSLRGTTLASNQPQHF. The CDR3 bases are TGTGCCAGCAGTTTGCGGGGAACAACACTAGCTAGCAATCAGCCCCAGCATTTT.

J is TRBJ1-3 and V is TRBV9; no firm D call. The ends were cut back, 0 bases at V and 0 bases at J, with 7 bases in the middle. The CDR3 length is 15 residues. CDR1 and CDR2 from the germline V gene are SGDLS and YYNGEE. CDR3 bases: TGTGCCAGCAGCGTAGATCACAGCTCTGGAAACACCATATATTTT. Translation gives CASSVDHSSGNTIYF. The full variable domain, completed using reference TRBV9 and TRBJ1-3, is DSGVTQTPKHLITATGQRVTLRCSPRSGDLSVYWYQQSLDQGLQFLIQYYNGEERAKGNILERFSAQQFPDLHSELNLSSLELGDSALYFCASSVDHSSGNTIYFGEGSWLTVV.

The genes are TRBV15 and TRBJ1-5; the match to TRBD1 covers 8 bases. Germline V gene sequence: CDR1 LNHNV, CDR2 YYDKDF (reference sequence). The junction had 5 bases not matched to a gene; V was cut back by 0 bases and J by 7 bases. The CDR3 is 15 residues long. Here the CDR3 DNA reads TGTGCCACCAGCAGAGATCGCACAGGGGGGCAGCCCCAGCATTTT. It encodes CATSRDRTGGQPQHF. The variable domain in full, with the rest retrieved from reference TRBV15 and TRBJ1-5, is DAMVIQNPRYQVTQFGKPVTLSCSQTLNHNVMYWYQQKSSQAPKLLFHYYDKDFNNEADTPDNFQSRRPNTSFCFLDIRSPGLGDTAMYLCATSRDRTGGQPQHFGDGTRLSIL.

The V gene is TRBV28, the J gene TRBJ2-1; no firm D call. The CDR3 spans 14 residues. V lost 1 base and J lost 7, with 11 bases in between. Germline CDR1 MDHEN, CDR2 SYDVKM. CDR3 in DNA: TGTGCCAGCAGTTTATTCTCGTTGGGAAATGAGCAGTTCTTC. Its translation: CASSLFSLGNEQFF.

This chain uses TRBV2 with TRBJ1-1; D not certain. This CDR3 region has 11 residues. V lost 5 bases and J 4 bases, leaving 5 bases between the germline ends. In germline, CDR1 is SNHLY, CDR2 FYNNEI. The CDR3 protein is CASSYATEAFF. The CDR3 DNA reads TGTGCCAGCAGTTACGCCACTGAAGCTTTCTTT. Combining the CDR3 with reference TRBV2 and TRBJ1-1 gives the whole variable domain EPEVTQTPSHQVTQMGQEVILRCVPISNHLYFYWYRQILGQKVEFLVSFYNNEISEKSEIFDDQFSVERPDGSNFTLKIRSTKLEDSAMYFCASSYATEAFFGQGTRLTVV.